This record covers a single T cell receptor beta chain. As yet, its antigen is unknown. The record originates from a study of T cells after yellow fever vaccination. Study-level results: Post-booster repertoires again held most primary-vaccination clones (roughly 96% CD4, around 90% CD8).

Generation of TCR cDNA used 5'RACE template switching (which added a universal primer site and UMIs). TCRdb itself ran the 5' RACE reads through MiXCR, one entry per CDR3 protein. The table has about 350,000 distinct CDR3 sequences, roughly 4.3% seen once. Germline lookup yields CDR1 MDHEN and CDR2 SYDVKM. The ends were cut back, 1 base at V and 2 bases at J, with 14 bases in the middle. CDR3 length: 16 amino acids. The gene calls are TRBV28 and TRBJ1-2; tentative D call: TRBD1 (6 bases). The source material was PBMCs, sampled 5 days after the yellow fever booster vaccination. The TCR comes from a man younger than 30 who received the YFV17D yellow fever vaccine. As DNA, the CDR3 is TGTGCCAGCAGTTTATTGGGACAATCGGGGAACTATGGCTACACCTTC. It encodes CASSLLGQSGNYGYTF.